The 21 T cell receptor beta chains reported below all come from one sample, sequenced in a study of Graves' ophthalmopathy and Graves' hyperthyroidism. RNA transcripts were the template, and TCR beta CDR3 regions were amplified from them. HTBI-primed first-round RT-PCR preceded second-round multiplex PCR. MiXCR, applied by TCRdb to the multiplex PCR reads, yields one record per CDR3 protein. The data hold 600,000 to 700,000 distinct CDR3 sequences, with 35% to 50% observed a single time. Material for sequencing was peripheral blood. Receptor source: an adult man with Graves' ophthalmopathy.

As concerns this clonotype: This may be a read error: a much more frequent sequence differs by one nucleotide. V gene TRBV24-1 combines with J gene TRBJ1-4; 8 nucleotides line up with TRBD1. The germline CDR1 and CDR2 sequences are KGHDR and SFDVKD. CDR3 length: 14 amino acids. The CDR3 here is CASSGGQGSEELFF. CDR3 coding DNA: TGTGCCAGCAGTGGTGGACAGGGAAGTGAAGAACTGTTTTTT.

This clonotype was seen ten or more times. The CDR3 is CASSQYGQMNTEAFF. In DNA form, the CDR3 reads TGTGCCAGCAGTCAATACGGACAGATGAACACTGAAGCTTTCTTT. The chain joins TRBV6-6 to TRBJ1-1, with a possible D match to TRBD1 (6 bases). Germline V gene sequence: CDR1 MNHNY, CDR2 SVGAGI (reference sequence). The CDR3 is 15 residues long. Trimming took 5 bases from V and 0 from J, leaving 13 bases between them.

The rearrangement uses TRBV6-5 and TRBJ1-3; TRBD1 might be the D (5 bases). The CDR3 has 13 residues. Germline V CDR1 and CDR2: MNHEY, SVGAGI. V lost 8 bases, J lost 0 bases, and 8 bases lay in between. This chain's CDR3 is CASGGYSGNTIYF. As DNA, the CDR3 is TGTGCCAGCGGGGGGTACTCTGGAAACACCATATATTTT.

A note on this clonotype: This may come from a read error, since a much larger clone is one base off. The V gene is TRBV5-1, the J gene TRBJ1-2, with D perhaps TRBD1 (6 bases). The germline V and J ends were trimmed by 1 base and 3 bases, with 13 bases remaining between them. The germline CDR1 and CDR2 sequences are SGHRS and YFSETQ. The CDR3 is 15 residues long. Written as DNA, the CDR3 is TGCGCCAGCAGCTTGAATGGGGGCGCGGACTATGGCTACACCTTC. Amino acid sequence: CASSLNGGADYGYTF.

The sample holds many counts of this clonotype. Here the CDR3 reads CASSPYPSKDRSGNTIYF. CDR3 nucleotides: TGTGCCAGCAGCCCATACCCTTCCAAGGACCGAAGTGGAAACACCATATATTTT. This chain links TRBV7-6 with TRBJ1-3; unclear D gene. CDR3 length equals 18 residues. V was shortened by 5 bases and J by 3 bases, with 23 bases between the two germline ends. Germline values: CDR1 SGHVS, CDR2 FNYEAQ.

CDR3: CASSLTTAQYF. The CDR3 nucleotides are TGTGCCAGCAGCTTGACAACAGCTCAGTACTTC. The chain combines TRBV5-8 with TRBJ2-7, with no clear D. Germline CDR1 is SGHTS and CDR2 is YDEGEE. The CDR3 extends over 11 amino acids. V lost 1 base and J 10 bases, leaving 9 bases between the germline ends.

This chain joins TRBV29-1 and TRBJ2-1; either TRBD1 or TRBD2 may fit D (5 bases each). CDR1 is SQVTM and CDR2 is ANQGSEA in the germline V gene. This CDR3 region has 12 residues. The germline V and J ends were trimmed by 3 bases and 6 bases, with 9 bases remaining between them. CDR3 sequence reads: CSVEGVINEQFF. The CDR3 coding sequence is TGCAGCGTTGAGGGGGTAATCAATGAGCAGTTCTTC.

This clonotype was seen ten or more times. The chain is built from TRBV9 and TRBJ1-3, with D maybe TRBD1 (5 bases). CDR3 length: 15 residues. The germline V gene has CDR1 SGDLS and CDR2 YYNGEE. Trimming took 2 bases from V and 2 from J, leaving 11 bases between them. The CDR3 sequence: CASSVNRQPGNTIYF. In DNA form, the CDR3 reads TGTGCCAGCAGCGTCAACAGACAGCCTGGAAACACCATATATTTT. Combining the CDR3 with reference TRBV9 and TRBJ1-3 gives the whole variable domain DSGVTQTPKHLITATGQRVTLRCSPRSGDLSVYWYQQSLDQGLQFLIQYYNGEERAKGNILERFSAQQFPDLHSELNLSSLELGDSALYFCASSVNRQPGNTIYFGEGSWLTVV.

Notes on this clonotype: Given a much more abundant clone one base away, this may be a read error. V and J are TRBV7-2 and TRBJ2-5; D possibly corresponds to TRBD2 (5 bases). The CDR3 is 15 amino acids. V lost 0 bases to trimming and J lost 5 bases, with 13 bases between them. The germline CDR1 and CDR2 sequences are SGHTA and FQGNSA. DNA of the CDR3: TGTGCCAGCAGCTTAGCGAGGACTCAGAGGGAGACCCAGTACTTC. This encodes CASSLARTQRETQYF.

For this clonotype: The junction departs from germline at one end; a sequencing error may be responsible. The rearrangement uses TRBV15 and TRBJ1-2, with TRBD1 as a possible D gene (5 bases). Germline CDR1 and CDR2: LNHNV and YYDKDF (reference sequence). The CDR3 loop spans 18 amino acids. The CDR3 sequence: CATSRDIGTDTGTYCYTF. CDR3 nucleotides: TGTGCCACCAGCAGAGATATTGGGACGGACACTGGGACCTATTGCTACACCTTC.

This clonotype was detected ten times or more. The rearrangement joins TRBV2 to TRBJ1-3; no firm D call. The CDR3 spans 14 residues. Germline-derived CDR1 and CDR2 are SNHLY and FYNNEI. V lost 3 bases to trimming and J lost 4 bases, with 10 bases between them. The CDR3 sequence is CASSEDGRGNTIYF. DNA for the CDR3: TGTGCCAGCAGTGAGGACGGAAGGGGAAACACCATATATTTT.

V and J are TRBV2 and TRBJ1-1; D is possibly TRBD1 (5 bases). Germline lookup yields CDR1 SNHLY and CDR2 FYNNEI. The CDR3 contains 11 residues. Trimming pared 3 bases from V and 11 bases from J, leaving 10 bases between. CDR3: CASSDSPGAFF. The CDR3 nucleotides read TGTGCCAGCAGTGACTCGCCAGGGGCTTTCTTT. The full variable domain, with the rest looked up from reference TRBV2 and TRBJ1-1, is EPEVTQTPSHQVTQMGQEVILRCVPISNHLYFYWYRQILGQKVEFLVSFYNNEISEKSEIFDDQFSVERPDGSNFTLKIRSTKLEDSAMYFCASSDSPGAFFGQGTRLTVV.

This clonotype was counted at least ten times. The chain has TRBV7-2 and TRBJ1-1; no definite D call. The CDR3 spans 14 residues. V dropped 4 bases and J dropped 3 bases, with 12 bases sitting between them. Per the germline V gene, CDR1 is SGHTA and CDR2 is FQGNSA. CDR3 DNA sequence: TGTGCCAGCAGCTCCCAACTGGGAGACACTGAAGCTTTCTTT. Its protein product is CASSSQLGDTEAFF. The full variable domain, rest sourced from reference TRBV7-2 and TRBJ1-1, is GAGVSQSPSNKVTEKGKDVELRCDPISGHTALYWYRQSLGQGLEFLIYFQGNSAPDKSGLPSDRFSAERTGGSVSTLTIQRTQQEDSAVYLCASSSQLGDTEAFFGQGTRLTVV.

This clonotype was seen at least ten times. The chain carries TRBV7-8 and TRBJ2-7, with a tentative D call TRBD1 (7 bases). Trimming took 3 bases from V and 3 from J, leaving 15 bases between them. Germline CDR1 reads SGHVS; CDR2 reads FQNEAQ. The CDR3 spans 15 residues. CDR3 DNA: TGTGCCAGCAGCTTGAGAGGGCAGGGGGGCTACGAGCAGTACTTC. Encoded protein: CASSLRGQGGYEQYF.

This clonotype has a count of ten or more. The V call is TRBV2, the J call TRBJ2-2, with D possibly being TRBD1 (5 bases). V lost 6 bases to trimming and J lost 6 bases, with 11 bases between them. Germline CDR1 is SNHLY and CDR2 is FYNNEI. This CDR3 is built from 13 residues. The DNA for the CDR3 is TGTGCCAGCAGGGACACAGGCCCCGGGGAGCTGTTTTTT. It translates to CASRDTGPGELFF.

This clonotype was counted ten times or more. V usage is TRBV29-1 and J usage is TRBJ1-2; possible D gene TRBD1, 6 bases. This CDR3 has 12 amino acids. Germline V gene sequence: CDR1 SQVTM, CDR2 ANQGSEA. V was trimmed by 5 bases and J by 4 bases, leaving 11 bases between them. CDR3 region: CSVKGQLYGYTF. The CDR3 coding sequence is TGCAGCGTTAAAGGACAGCTCTATGGCTACACCTTC.

The V call is TRBV7-9, the J call TRBJ2-7; 9 nucleotides align to TRBD2. CDR3 length: 15 amino acids. The germline V gene encodes CDR1 SEHNR and CDR2 FQNEAQ (reference sequence). The V and J ends lost 3 bases and 2 bases, in that order; junction bases with no gene match: 5. The DNA for the CDR3 is TGTGCCAGCAGCTTCTCAGCGGGGGGAGCCTACGAGCAGTACTTC. Its protein product is CASSFSAGGAYEQYF. The complete variable domain, with remaining parts taken from reference TRBV7-9 and TRBJ2-7, reads DTGVSQNPRHKITKRGQNVTFRCDPISEHNRLYWYRQTLGQGPEFLTYFQNEAQLEKSRLLSDRFSAERPKGSFSTLEIQRTEQGDSAMYLCASSFSAGGAYEQYFGPGTRLTVT.

The chain recombines TRBV4-2 with TRBJ1-1, with D uncertain. Germline-derived CDR1 and CDR2 are LGHNA and YNFKEQ. V lost 0 bases and J lost 11, with 13 bases in between. The length of the CDR3 is 13 residues. The CDR3: CASSQDRVLGAFF. The CDR3 DNA follows: TGTGCCAGCAGCCAAGATCGGGTGCTAGGGGCTTTCTTT.

This chain uses TRBV10-3 with TRBJ1-2, with 12 bases aligning to TRBD1. J gave up 10 bases and V 7 bases, and 7 bases lay outside the gene matches. CDR3 length: 13 amino acids. Germline lookup yields CDR1 ENHRY and CDR2 SYGVKD. CDR3 amino acids: CAINKGTGGDYTF. The CDR3, as DNA: TGTGCCATCAATAAGGGGACAGGGGGCGACTACACCTTC.

This chain joins TRBV2 and TRBJ2-7; 11 positions match TRBD2. This CDR3 is 15 amino acids long. Trimming at V came to 5 bases and at J to 0 bases, leaving 3 bases not matched to a gene. Germline V gene lookup returns CDR1 SNHLY and CDR2 FYNNEI. CDR3 nucleotides: TGTGCCAGCAGTCTGACTAGCGGGGACTCCTACGAGCAGTACTTC. Translating gives CASSLTSGDSYEQYF.

The gene calls are TRBV15 and TRBJ1-5; 7 nucleotides match TRBD1. Germline V gene sequence: CDR1 LNHNV, CDR2 YYDKDF (reference sequence). The junction had 2 bases not matched to a gene; V was cut back by 4 bases and J by 2 bases. This CDR3 contains 14 residues. The CDR3 is CATSIDRGNQPQHF. The CDR3, as DNA: TGTGCCACCAGCATCGACAGGGGCAATCAGCCCCAGCATTTT.